This T cell receptor (beta chain) was sequenced during a study of shared clonotypes between healthy human individuals (TCRdb year 2020). As for the study more broadly: Three men and a couple of women, aged 18 to 49 years, made up the cohort. For each donor, three plates each were used for CD4 naive and CD4 memory, two plates were used for CD8 naive, and one plate was used for CD8 memory. Blood TCR repertoires of about five healthy adults were deeply sequenced to estimate repertoire size and the extent of clonotype sharing between individuals. Between about 0.85 and 8.9 billion PBMCs per donor were obtained by leukapheresis. Different laboratories and diverse techniques were used to prepare libraries and sequence TCR repertoires, to increase sequencing depth and limit assay-specific biases.

The donors were healthy, HIV-negative adults who had no recently reported acute infections or vaccinations. Only Caucasian adults living in Nashville, Tennessee, USA were represented among the donors. CD4+ T cells were enriched by magnetic negative selection; naive cells were then positively selected on CD45RA, and the negative fraction formed the memory subset. Blood was obtained by leukapheresis, after which PBMCs were separated by Ficoll-Histopaque density gradient centrifugation and cryopreserved in liquid nitrogen vapor phase. Analytical flow cytometry was used to check the purity and quantity of each magnetically sorted T cell population. Genomic DNA was isolated from every sorted fraction and measured by UV absorbance on a Nanodrop 2000c. On this clone: What this receptor recognizes is not known. No quality values exist for individual bases; no much larger clone is one base distant.

Study-level results and caveats: Pairwise subsampling led to the expectation that sequencing depth would affect the degree of clonotype sharing among donors. Because the study included only a small number of donors, the genetic and exposure-history diversity represented was limited. Higher generation probabilities were observed for clonotypes shared by all four sorted-subset donors than for non-shared clonotypes. Sampling was restricted to blood, and TCR repertoires in tissues likely differ from the TCR repertoires found in blood. Sharing across a few donors was observed for approximately 5% of naive CD4, 3% to 3.5% of naive CD8, over 2% of memory CD4, and roughly 0.4% of memory CD8 clonotypes. Larger estimated clonotype richness was generally found for naive subsets than for memory subsets. Incomplete sequencing was indicated by rarefaction of sorted-subset datasets, despite the large sequencing depth.

TCR CDR3 regions were amplified from genomic DNA by multiplex PCR using the deep immunoSEQ assay. Extracted genomic DNA from each cell subset was spread evenly across all wells of several immunoSEQ 96-well plates, with each plate serving as a replicate. For sorted subsets, approximately 210 ng of genomic DNA, equivalent to roughly 30,000 T cell genomes, went into each replicate PCR. The purified libraries were quantified using a Qubit 3.0 fluorometer, sized with a Bioanalyzer 2100, and then quantified again using the KAPA Library Quantification kit. Every immunoSEQ 96-well plate was sequenced on a separate single-read 150-cycle Illumina NextSeq 550 flow cell. The authors processed their data as follows. The immunoSEQ output contained only junctional sequences without quality scores, so filtering could not match that applied to full-length reads. To assign V/J genes and CDR3, sequences were annotated using PyIR, a Python wrapper for IgBLAST v1.9, with IMGT germline references. Reads with weak V/J assignments (E-value above 1e-6), missing CDR3, stop codons, out-of-frame junctions, or ambiguous translated residues were removed. A V3J clonotype was defined by an identical inferred V gene, J gene, and CDR3 amino acid sequence. To compute the percentage overlap between repertoires, the number of shared unique clonotypes was divided by the size of the smaller repertoire. Repertoire richness was assessed with RTK rarefaction, the Chao1 estimator, and Recon v2.1 estimates of unobserved clonotypes. For all TCRbeta clonotypes obtained by the gDNA method from a handful of donors, generation probabilities were computed with OLGA. TCRdb limited this immuneACCESS table to in-frame rearrangements with V and J called. A share of clones is missing; checked studies link under half to unresolved V genes, and the rest is unexplained. V and J calls and clone size come straight from that table; D and trimming were deduced from the DNA. Across this sample there are nearly 1,000,000 clones, with roughly 72% seen only once. In total, the top ten clones hold roughly 1.5% of the sample.

V and J are truncated by 1 base and 3 bases respectively, leaving an intervening sequence of 15 bases. The CDR3 goes from the cysteine to the phenylalanine over 16 residues. The DNA shown is the 48-base CDR3, in frame from base 1. The germline V gene specifies SGHDN as CDR1 and FVKESK as CDR2. The specimen was memory CD4+ T cells sorted from blood. This specimen's cell subset or site label, interpreted: CD45RA-negative fraction. The source is a young man in good health. The rearrangement combines TRBV14 with TRBJ1-1; the D segment could be TRBD1, given 6 matching bases. The sequenced DNA: TGTGCCAGCAGCCAAGGGGCGGGGGCGAAGTACACTGAAGCTTTCTTT. This is translated as CASSQGAGAKYTEAFF.